Below, one T cell receptor (beta chain) is given with its context. Its cognate antigen is unknown. This specimen comes from a study of PD-1 blockade in classical Hodgkin lymphoma. Study-wide results and caveats: Diversity similar to that of newly diagnosed patients was seen at baseline in complete responders.

CDR3 size: 16 residues. Patients all relapsed after autologous stem cell transplantation, and there was variation in brentuximab vedotin exposure. TCRdb's table, derived via immunoSEQ multiplex PCR, lists solely in-frame clones and lacks some. This table has approximately 12,000 clones, approximately 82% appearing once. This sequence originates from a human donor with classical Hodgkin lymphoma. This chain uses TRBV21-1 with TRBJ1-3. TRBV21-1 is shown as a pseudogene. The specimen comprised peripheral blood mononuclear cells (PBMCs), sampled before the second cycle of nivolumab. The CDR3 loop is CASTLRGENSGNTIYF. CDR3 bases: TGTGCCAGCACCCTTCGAGGAGAGAACTCTGGAAACACCATATATTTT.